The 19 T cell receptor beta chains presented below share a single source sample, sequenced in a study of molecular identifiers for immune sequencing clone quantification. One entry per CDR3 protein, called by TCRdb with MiXCR from the PCR reads. The top ten clones hold approximately 1% of a sample with 35,000 or so distinct CDR3 sequences, over 15% of them seen once. Sequenced input: naive CD8+ T cells from blood, with Jurkat cell RNA spiked in. Regarding subset: FACS-sorted CD8+CD4-CCR7+CD45RA+ naive T cells. These receptors were taken from a human donor in good health. Some libraries in this study had Jurkat cell RNA spiked in.

This clonotype was detected many times. The chain is built from TRBV12-5 and TRBJ2-5; no firm D call. Germline V CDR1 and CDR2: LGHNT, FRNRAP. V dropped 5 bases and J dropped 5 bases, with 9 bases sitting between them. This CDR3 has 12 residues. The CDR3 loop reads CASGHLLETQYF. CDR3 nucleotides: TGTGCTAGTGGTCACCTGCTCGAGACCCAGTACTTC.

Turning to this clonotype: A much larger clone differs by one base, so this may be a read error. The V and J genes are TRBV19 and TRBJ2-3; possibly TRBD1 for D (5 bases). The CDR3 contains 12 residues. CDR1 is LNHDA and CDR2 is SQIVND in the germline V gene (reference sequence). The CDR3 nucleotides read TGTGCCGCAGCAGTAAGCACAGGTACGCAGTATTTT. Protein sequence: CAAAVSTGTQYF.

In its sample, this clonotype was seen many times. The CDR3 DNA follows: TGCAGTGCTAGAGAACCGTCAGCTTATAGCACAGATACGCAGTATTTT. Encoded protein: CSAREPSAYSTDTQYF. The J gene is TRBJ2-3, the V gene TRBV20-1; D not certain. This CDR3 has 16 residues. V was cut by 0 bases and J by 0 bases, with 13 bases left in between. The germline gives CDR1 DFQATT, CDR2 SNEGSKA (reference sequence).

This clonotype showed up many times. J is TRBJ1-1 and V is TRBV7-9, with a possible D match to TRBD1 (6 bases). Germline CDR1 SEHNR, CDR2 FQNEAQ (reference sequence). The V gene lost 5 bases and the J gene lost 2 bases, with 18 bases spanning the gap. The CDR3 loop spans 16 amino acids. The CDR3 DNA reads as TGTGCCAGCAGCCGAAAGCTCGGGACAAACAACACTGAAGCTTTCTTT. This encodes CASSRKLGTNNTEAFF.

This clonotype was detected many times. This chain uses TRBV4-3 with TRBJ2-7, with 8 bases aligning to TRBD2. This CDR3 region has 14 residues. Germline values: CDR1 LGHNA, CDR2 YSLEER. V lost 0 bases to trimming and J lost 3 bases; unmatched junction nucleotides: 1. CDR3 protein: CASSQDGTSYEQYF. CDR3 nucleotides: TGCGCCAGCAGCCAAGATGGGACTAGCTACGAGCAGTACTTC.

For this clonotype: A clone one base away is much larger, so this may be a read error. The rearrangement joins TRBV20-1 to TRBJ2-3; TRBD2 aligns across 12 bases. The CDR3 has 19 amino acids. In germline, CDR1 is DFQATT, CDR2 SNEGSKA (reference sequence). In DNA, the CDR3 is TGCAGTGCTAGTCAGCTAGCGGGGGGGCTTCGATTTTATCCAGATACGCAGTGTTTT. Protein: CSASQLAGGLRFYPDTQCF.

This clonotype was detected many times. The chain joins TRBV3-1 to TRBJ2-5; the D gene is possibly TRBD2 (6 bases). V shed 0 bases and J shed 4 bases, with 12 bases lying between them. This CDR3 comprises 15 residues. Germline assignment: CDR1 LGHDT and CDR2 YNNKEL (reference sequence). CDR3 coding DNA: TGTGCCAGCAGCCAAGAAGGAGGGGTTGCAGAGACCCAGTACTTC. Its protein product is CASSQEGGVAETQYF.

About this clonotype: A clone one base away is much larger, so this may be a read error. The chain has TRBV6-2 or TRBV6-3 and TRBJ1-2; perhaps TRBD1 as D (6 bases). The CDR3 covers 15 residues. The V and J ends lost 8 bases and 3 bases respectively, with 19 bases between them. Germline V gene lookup returns CDR1 MNHEY and CDR2 SVGEGT. CDR3 amino acids: CASGSEDSPDYGYTF. The CDR3 DNA reads TGTGCCAGCGGTTCCGAGGACAGCCCCGACTATGGCTACACCTTC.

This clonotype was seen repeatedly, ten times or more. The gene calls are TRBV5-4 and TRBJ2-1; 10 bases fit TRBD1. Per germline, CDR1 SGHNT and CDR2 YYREEE (reference sequence). The CDR3 is 17 residues long. Trimming cost V 4 bases and J 8 bases; bases outside gene matches: 15. Here the CDR3 reads CASSGGLRDRGSDEQFF. CDR3 nucleotide sequence: TGTGCCAGCAGCGGGGGCCTACGGGACAGGGGCTCGGATGAGCAGTTCTTC. Supplemented by reference TRBV5-4 and TRBJ2-1, the full variable domain reads ETGVTQSPTHLIKTRGQQVTLRCSSQSGHNTVSWYQQALGQGPQFIFQYYREEENGRGNFPPRFSGLQFPNYSSELNVNALELDDSALYLCASSGGLRDRGSDEQFFGPGTRLTVL.

Many counts were recorded for this clonotype. This chain joins TRBV20-1 and TRBJ2-7; weak D call: TRBD1 (6 bases). The CDR3 covers 15 residues. Trimming shortened V by 5 bases and J by 0 bases, and 17 bases separated the two germline ends. Germline V gene data show CDR1 as DFQATT and CDR2 as SNEGSKA (reference sequence). This CDR3 is CSAGLSRTVSYEQYF. CDR3 sequence (DNA): TGCAGTGCTGGACTCAGCCGGACAGTCTCCTACGAGCAGTACTTC.

This clonotype was detected ten times or more. V is TRBV2 and J is TRBJ2-7, with no clear D. This CDR3 contains 11 residues. The germline V and J ends were trimmed by 7 bases and 3 bases, with 7 bases remaining between them. CDR1 is SNHLY and CDR2 is FYNNEI in the germline V gene. CDR3 sequence: CASTESYEQYF. The CDR3 nucleotides read TGTGCCAGCACCGAAAGCTACGAGCAGTACTTC.

The V gene is TRBV7-9, the J gene TRBJ2-3; D is possibly TRBD1 (6 bases). CDR1 and CDR2 (germline): SEHNR, FQNEAQ (reference sequence). The CDR3 sequence is 15 residues long. V gave up 0 bases and J gave up 2 bases, with 9 bases separating them. The CDR3 reads CASSLALGATDTQYF. The CDR3 bases are TGTGCCAGCAGCTTAGCGTTGGGGGCCACAGATACGCAGTATTTT. Looking up the rest from reference TRBV7-9 and TRBJ2-3 gives the full variable domain: DTGVSQNPRHKITKRGQNVTFRCDPISEHNRLYWYRQTLGQGPEFLTYFQNEAQLEKSRLLSDRFSAERPKGSFSTLEIQRTEQGDSAMYLCASSLALGATDTQYFGPGTRLTVL.

This clonotype was seen at least ten times. The V and J genes are TRBV27 and TRBJ2-7, with D perhaps matching TRBD1 (5 bases). CDR3 size: 13 residues. Germline V CDR1 and CDR2: MNHEY, SMNVEV (reference sequence). Trimming cost V 3 bases and J 5 bases, with 11 bases left between them. Written as DNA, the CDR3 is TGTGCCAGCAGTTTGGGGCCTGTGAACGAGCAGTACTTC. Amino acids: CASSLGPVNEQYF.

This clonotype was found once. The chain employs TRBV9 and TRBJ1-1; 7 bases align to TRBD1. This CDR3 has 15 amino acids. Trimming cost V 4 bases and J 2 bases; bases outside gene matches: 8. Germline loops: CDR1 SGDLS, CDR2 YYNGEE. The CDR3 region is CASSPLGQFNTEAFF. CDR3 bases: TGTGCCAGCAGCCCACTGGGACAGTTCAACACTGAAGCTTTCTTT.

This clonotype was seen more than once but under ten times. CDR3 coding DNA: TGTGCCAGCAGTGAATTTCAGGAGCAGTACTTC. It translates to CASSEFQEQYF. The chain combines TRBV6-1 with TRBJ2-7; D is unclear. This CDR3 is 11 amino acids long. Per germline, CDR1 MNHNS and CDR2 SASEGT. V gave up 2 bases and J gave up 7 bases, with 6 bases separating them.

This clonotype was observed at least ten times. V and J are TRBV7-8 and TRBJ2-3; TRBD2 aligns across 7 bases. This CDR3 contains 15 residues. Per germline, CDR1 SGHVS and CDR2 FQNEAQ. The V gene end was trimmed by 7 bases and the J gene end by 1 base; junction bases not matched to a gene: 8. The CDR3 protein is CASKLFSGGTDTQYF. As DNA, the CDR3 is TGTGCCAGCAAGCTTTTCAGCGGGGGCACAGATACGCAGTATTTT.

In its sample, this clonotype was seen many times. This rearrangement joins TRBV4-1 to TRBJ2-5, with TRBD2 matching over 7 bases. The CDR3 contains 15 residues. Per germline, CDR1 MGHRA and CDR2 YSYEKL. J was trimmed by 5 bases and V by 1 base; bases with no gene match: 7. The CDR3 DNA is TGCGCCAGCAGCCAAGGGACTAGTGGCGCTGAGACCCAGTACTTC. The encoded protein is CASSQGTSGAETQYF.

This clonotype was counted at least ten times. This sequence joins TRBV6-5 and TRBJ2-7, with 8 bases lining up with TRBD1. The germline V gene encodes CDR1 MNHEY and CDR2 SVGAGI. Trimming removed 5 bases from V and 3 bases from J; junction bases left unmatched: 9. The length of the CDR3 is 15 residues. DNA for the CDR3: TGTGCCAGCAGTCCCGGGACAGGTGCGAGCTACGAGCAGTACTTC. This translates into CASSPGTGASYEQYF.

Comment on this clonotype: Being one base from a much bigger clone, this may be a read error. This chain links TRBV19 with TRBJ1-5; the D is unclear. In germline, CDR1 is LNHDA, CDR2 SQIVND (reference sequence). The CDR3 is 13 amino acids. V lost 5 bases and J lost 6, with 11 bases in between. As DNA, the CDR3 is TGTGCCAGTAGTCGGAGTGGTAGTCAGCCCCAGCATTTT. The encoded protein is CASSRSGSQPQHF. Drawing the rest from reference TRBV19 and TRBJ1-5, the complete variable domain is DGGITQSPKYLFRKEGQNVTLSCEQNLNHDAMYWYRQDPGQGLRLIYYSQIVNDFQKGDIAEGYSVSREKKESFPLTVTSAQKNPTAFYLCASSRSGSQPQHFGDGTRLSIL.